This paragraph reports one T cell receptor (beta chain). The antigen is undetermined. 13 Jbeta primers and 60 Vbeta primers were used for the PCR. Measured with immunoSEQ multiplex PCR; TCRdb has only the in-frame clones, and not every one. The table lists roughly 130,000 clones, around 74% of them singletons. The sample originates from a study of cytomegalovirus exposure and HLA in healthy donors. Regarding donors, all were healthy bone marrow donors. CDR1 and CDR2 (germline): GTSNPN, SVGIG (reference sequence). Trimming pared 1 base from V and 0 bases from J, leaving 13 bases between. This CDR3 comprises 15 residues. Points from the study as a whole: A few V segments could not be told apart, such as TRBV6-2 and TRBV6-3, and were left out. It was approximately 170 TCR beta chains that were listed as cytomegalovirus-associated.

The J gene is TRBJ2-7, the V gene TRBV30; D perhaps matches TRBD1 (6 bases). Material for sequencing was PBMCs. The sequence derives from a woman aged 45 to 65 in good health and CMV-seropositive. The CDR3: CAWSEGGWGSYEQYF. For the CDR3, the DNA is TGTGCCTGGAGTGAAGGGGGTTGGGGCTCCTACGAGCAGTACTTC.